This T cell receptor (beta chain) came from a study of CD8 T cells in Susac syndrome. When the RNA was reverse transcribed, random hexamers were used with an input of 0.5 to 1 ug. From the immunoSEQ multiplex PCR reads, TCRdb called clonotypes with MiXCR, one entry per CDR3 protein. The sample contains 95,000 to 150,000 distinct CDR3 sequences, just under 95% of which appear only once. Through negative isolation, CD4+ and CD8+ T cells were obtained, while TEMRA cells were enriched using FACS. This clonotype originated in a human donor with Susac syndrome. The sequenced sample consisted of CD8+ T cells from PBMCs.

CDR3 region: CSALVETGGQPQHF. DNA for the CDR3: TGCAGTGCGTTAGTGGAGACAGGGGGTCAGCCCCAGCATTTT. The V call is TRBV20-1, the J call TRBJ1-5, with 9 bases that match TRBD1. V lost 6 bases, J lost 6 bases, and 9 bases stayed unmatched. CDR3 length: 14 amino acids. Germline V gives CDR1 DFQATT, CDR2 SNEGSKA (reference sequence).